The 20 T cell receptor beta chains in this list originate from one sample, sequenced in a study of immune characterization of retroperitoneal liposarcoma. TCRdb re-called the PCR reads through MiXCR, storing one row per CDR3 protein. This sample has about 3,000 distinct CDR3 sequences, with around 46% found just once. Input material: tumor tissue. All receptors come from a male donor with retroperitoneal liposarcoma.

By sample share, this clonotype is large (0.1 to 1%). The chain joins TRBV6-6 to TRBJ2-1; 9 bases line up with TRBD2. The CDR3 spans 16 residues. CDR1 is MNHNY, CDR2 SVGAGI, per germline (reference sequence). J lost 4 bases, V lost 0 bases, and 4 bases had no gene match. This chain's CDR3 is CASSYSPTSGYNEQFF. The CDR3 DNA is TGTGCCAGCAGTTACTCGCCGACTAGCGGTTACAATGAGCAGTTCTTC.

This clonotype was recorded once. CDR3 DNA: TGTGCCAGCAGCTCACTTATCGGGGGGGAGCAGTACTTC. It specifies CASSSLIGGEQYF. V and J are TRBV7-2 and TRBJ2-5; 8 bases match TRBD2. CDR3 length: 13 residues. Germline assignment: CDR1 SGHTA and CDR2 FQGNSA. J gave up 11 bases and V 4 bases, and 9 bases lay outside the gene matches. Looking up the rest from reference TRBV7-2 and TRBJ2-5 gives the full variable domain: GAGVSQSPSNKVTEKGKDVELRCDPISGHTALYWYRQSLGQGLEFLIYFQGNSAPDKSGLPSDRFSAERTGGSVSTLTIQRTQQEDSAVYLCASSSLIGGEQYFGPGTRLLVL.

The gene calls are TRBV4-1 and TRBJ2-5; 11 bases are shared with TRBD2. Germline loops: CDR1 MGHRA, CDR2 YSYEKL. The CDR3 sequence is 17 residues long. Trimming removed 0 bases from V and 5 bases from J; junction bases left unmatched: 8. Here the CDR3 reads CASSQERLAGGQETQYF. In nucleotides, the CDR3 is TGCGCCAGCAGCCAAGAAAGGCTAGCGGGGGGTCAGGAGACCCAGTACTTC.

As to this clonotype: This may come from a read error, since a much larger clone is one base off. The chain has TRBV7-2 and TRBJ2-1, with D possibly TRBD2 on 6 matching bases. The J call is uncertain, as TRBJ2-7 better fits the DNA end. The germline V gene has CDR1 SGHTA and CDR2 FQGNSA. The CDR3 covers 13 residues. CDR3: CASSLMDYNEQYF. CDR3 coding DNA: TGTGCCAGCAGCTTAATGGACTACAATGAGCAGTACTTC.

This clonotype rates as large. The CDR3 reads CASSEITAWEYF. In DNA form, the CDR3 reads TGTGCCAGCAGTGAAATAACCGCATGGGAGTACTTC. The chain carries TRBV6-1 and TRBJ2-5; D remains ambiguous. There are 12 residues in the CDR3. The ends were cut back, 2 bases at V and 12 bases at J, with 13 bases in the middle. Germline CDR1 is MNHNS and CDR2 is SASEGT.

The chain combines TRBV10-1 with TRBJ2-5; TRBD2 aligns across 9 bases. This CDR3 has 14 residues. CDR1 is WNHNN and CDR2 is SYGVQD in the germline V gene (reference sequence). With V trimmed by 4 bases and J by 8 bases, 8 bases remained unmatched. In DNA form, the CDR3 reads TGCGCCAGCAGTGTTAGCGGGAGCGGGGAAACCCAGTACTTC. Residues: CASSVSGSGETQYF.

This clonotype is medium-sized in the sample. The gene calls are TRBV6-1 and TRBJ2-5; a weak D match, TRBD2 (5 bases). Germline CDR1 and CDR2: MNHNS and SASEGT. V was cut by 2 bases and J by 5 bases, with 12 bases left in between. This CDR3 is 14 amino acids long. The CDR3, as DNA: TGTGCCAGCAGTGAATTGGGTAGAGGGGAGACCCAGTACTTC. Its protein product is CASSELGRGETQYF.

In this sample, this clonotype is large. The CDR3 nucleotides are TGTGCCAGCAGCTCAAACCTAGGGGAGACCCAGTTCTTC. Residues: CASSSNLGETQFF. This chain joins TRBV7-6 and TRBJ2-1; D assignment may be TRBD1 or TRBD2 (5 bases each). The germline CDR1 and CDR2 sequences are SGHVS and FNYEAQ. This CDR3 has 13 amino acids. V dropped 4 bases and J dropped 13 bases, with 17 bases sitting between them.

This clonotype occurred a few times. The CDR3 region has the DNA TGTGCCAGCAGTATAGCGGGAGGAAGTAATGAGCAGTTCTTC. The encoded protein is CASSIAGGSNEQFF. V and J are TRBV6-1 and TRBJ2-1, with 10 bases identical to TRBD2. The junction had 5 bases not matched to a gene; V was cut back by 5 bases and J by 7 bases. The CDR3 length is 14 residues. Germline V gene data show CDR1 as MNHNS and CDR2 as SASEGT.

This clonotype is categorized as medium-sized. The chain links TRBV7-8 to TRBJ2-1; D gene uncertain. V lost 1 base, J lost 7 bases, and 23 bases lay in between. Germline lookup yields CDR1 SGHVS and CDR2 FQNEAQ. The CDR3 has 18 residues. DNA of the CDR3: TGTGCCAGCAGCTTAGTGGGTCTAACTCCGACCAAGTCAAATGAGCAGTTCTTC. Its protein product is CASSLVGLTPTKSNEQFF.

The CDR3 protein is CASSQGLASEQYF. CDR3 nucleotide sequence: TGTGCCAGCAGTCAGGGACTAGCTAGCGAGCAGTACTTC. The V and J genes are TRBV27 and TRBJ2-1, with 9 bases that match TRBD2. The assigned J gene may be wrong: the sequence end matches TRBJ2-7 better. CDR3 length: 13 residues. Germline V gene sequence: CDR1 MNHEY, CDR2 SMNVEV (reference sequence).

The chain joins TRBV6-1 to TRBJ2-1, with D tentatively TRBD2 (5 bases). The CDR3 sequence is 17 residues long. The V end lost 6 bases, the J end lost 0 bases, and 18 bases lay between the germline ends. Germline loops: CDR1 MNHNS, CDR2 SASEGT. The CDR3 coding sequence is TGTGCCAGCAGACCCGTTCCCGGGGTTAGCTCCTACAATGAGCAGTTCTTC. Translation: CASRPVPGVSSYNEQFF.

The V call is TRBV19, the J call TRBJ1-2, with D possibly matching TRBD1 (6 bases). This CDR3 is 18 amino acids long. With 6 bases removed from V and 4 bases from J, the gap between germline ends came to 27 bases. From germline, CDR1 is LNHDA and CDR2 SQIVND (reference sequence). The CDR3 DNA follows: TGTGCCAGTAGGGAGCGGGGGCCAAGCCTTCGTCCTTCCTATGGCTACACCTTC. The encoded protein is CASRERGPSLRPSYGYTF.

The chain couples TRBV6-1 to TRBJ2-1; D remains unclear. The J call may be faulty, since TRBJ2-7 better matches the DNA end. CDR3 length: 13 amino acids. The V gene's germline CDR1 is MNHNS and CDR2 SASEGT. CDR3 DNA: TGTGCCAGCAGTGTTGGGATTTTGTACGAGCAGTACTTC. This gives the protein CASSVGILYEQYF.

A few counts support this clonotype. CDR3: CASSLRPPSFADTQYF. CDR3 DNA sequence: TGTGCCAGCAGCTTACGACCCCCTAGTTTTGCAGATACGCAGTATTTT. This chain connects TRBV7-6 to TRBJ2-3; D not resolved. The CDR3 has 16 residues. Germline CDR1 reads SGHVS; CDR2 reads FNYEAQ. The germline V and J ends were trimmed by 2 bases and 4 bases, with 16 bases remaining between them.

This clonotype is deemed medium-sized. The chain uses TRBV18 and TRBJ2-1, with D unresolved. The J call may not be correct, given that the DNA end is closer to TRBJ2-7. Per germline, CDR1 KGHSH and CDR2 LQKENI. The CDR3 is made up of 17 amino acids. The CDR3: CASSPFFVRAGSYEQYF. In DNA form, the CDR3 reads TGTGCCAGCTCACCATTCTTTGTTCGCGCCGGTTCCTACGAGCAGTACTTC.

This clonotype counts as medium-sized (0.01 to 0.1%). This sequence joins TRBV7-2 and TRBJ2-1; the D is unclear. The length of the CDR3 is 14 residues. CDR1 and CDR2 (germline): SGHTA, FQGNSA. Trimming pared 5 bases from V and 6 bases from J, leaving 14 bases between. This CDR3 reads CASSPPGLANEQFF. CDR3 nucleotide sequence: TGTGCCAGCAGCCCTCCCGGCCTGGCCAATGAGCAGTTCTTC.

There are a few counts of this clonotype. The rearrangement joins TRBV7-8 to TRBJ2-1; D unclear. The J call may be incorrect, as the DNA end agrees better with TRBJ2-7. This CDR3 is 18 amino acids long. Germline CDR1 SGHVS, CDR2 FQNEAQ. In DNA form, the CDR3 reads TGTGCCAGCAGCTTAGTGGGTCTAACTCCGACCAAGTCAAATGAGCAGTACTTC. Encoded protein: CASSLVGLTPTKSNEQYF.

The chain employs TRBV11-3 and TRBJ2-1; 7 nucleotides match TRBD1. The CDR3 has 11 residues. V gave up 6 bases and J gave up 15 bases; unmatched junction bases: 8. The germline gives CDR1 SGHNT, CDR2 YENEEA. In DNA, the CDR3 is TGTGCCAGCAGGTTAATGGGACAGCGGTTCTTC. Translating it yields CASRLMGQRFF.

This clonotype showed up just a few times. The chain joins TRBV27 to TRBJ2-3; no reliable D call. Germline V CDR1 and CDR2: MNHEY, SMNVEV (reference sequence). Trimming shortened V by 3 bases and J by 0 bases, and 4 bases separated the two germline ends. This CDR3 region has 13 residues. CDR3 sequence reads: CASSFASTDTQYF. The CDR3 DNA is TGTGCCAGCAGTTTTGCTAGCACAGATACGCAGTATTTT.